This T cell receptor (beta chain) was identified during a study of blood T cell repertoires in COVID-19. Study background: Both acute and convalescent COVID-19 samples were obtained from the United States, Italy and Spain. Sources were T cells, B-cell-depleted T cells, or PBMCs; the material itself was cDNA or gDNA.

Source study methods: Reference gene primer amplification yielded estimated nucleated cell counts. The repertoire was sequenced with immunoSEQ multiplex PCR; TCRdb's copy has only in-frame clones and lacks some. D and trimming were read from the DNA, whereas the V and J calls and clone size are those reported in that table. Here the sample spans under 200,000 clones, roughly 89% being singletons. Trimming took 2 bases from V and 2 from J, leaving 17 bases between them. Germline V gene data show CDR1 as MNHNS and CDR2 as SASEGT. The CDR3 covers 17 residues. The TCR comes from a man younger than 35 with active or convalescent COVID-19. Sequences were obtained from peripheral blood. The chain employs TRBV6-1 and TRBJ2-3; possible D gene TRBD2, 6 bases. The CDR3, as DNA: TGTGCCAGCAGTGAATTCGGGGGACGGGGACTCACAGATACGCAGTATTTT. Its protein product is CASSEFGGRGLTDTQYF.